Listed below are T cell receptor beta chains from one sample, sequenced in a study of OX40 agonist ivuxolimab in advanced cancers. Profiled with immunoSEQ multiplex PCR; TCRdb holds only in-frame clones, not every one. The data contain 60,000 to 65,000 clones, about 86% of them seen just once; the ten biggest clones take up approximately 2.2%. The sequences come from CD4+ or CD8+ T cells sorted from blood, collected in a trial of the OX40 agonist ivuxolimab. The receptors derive from an adult with an advanced solid tumor such as melanoma, head and neck, liver or kidney cancer. Each CDR3 is given with its conserved first and last residue. Each record gives: J gene, D gene, clone size, V gene, CDR3 DNA, CDR3 protein. The D gene is left open where the match is weak. Rows give clone size only sometimes, using once, few, many, or a class for an expanded clone.

TRBJ2-1 | TRBD2 | . | TRBV18 | TGTGCCAGCTCACCGGAAACCAAGACTAGCGGGGGATTAATTAGCTCCTACAATGAGCAGTTCTTC | CASSPETKTSGGLISSYNEQFF
TRBJ2-1 | TRBD2 | . | TRBV19 | TGTGCCAGTACCAGCGCCGGGACTAGTAGTCGTCATGAGCAGTTCTTC | CASTSAGTSSRHEQFF
TRBJ1-5 | . | . | TRBV5-1 | TGCGCCAGCAGCTTGGGGGGAGGTCAGCCCCAGCATTTT | CASSLGGGQPQHF
TRBJ2-7 | . | . | TRBV30 | TGTGCCTGGAGTGTACCTGGACCCAATCTGAACGAGCAGTACTTC | CAWSVPGPNLNEQYF
TRBJ2-5 | TRBD1 | . | TRBV6-1 | TGTGCCAGCTGGACAGGGGGAGAGACCCAGTACTTC | CASWTGGETQYF
TRBJ2-3 | TRBD1 | . | TRBV19 | TGTGCCACCACTGGGGGACAGGGGGGAGATACGCAGTATTTT | CATTGGQGGDTQYF
TRBJ2-3 | . | . | TRBV5-6 | TGTGCCAGCAGCTCTGTCCCCGGAGGGCTAAACACAGATACGCAGTATTTT | CASSSVPGGLNTDTQYF
TRBJ2-7 | TRBD1 | . | TRBV2 | TGTGCCAGCAGCCTAGTCGGACAGGGGTCTATGAACGAGCAGTACTTC | CASSLVGQGSMNEQYF
TRBJ2-1 | TRBD1 | . | TRBV19 | TGTGCCAGTAGTATGGAACCCGGGACAGATGAGCAGTTCTTC | CASSMEPGTDEQFF
TRBJ2-3 | TRBD2 | . | TRBV11-3 | TGTGCCAGCAGCTCAGGGACTAGCGGACTCACAGATACGCAGTATTTT | CASSSGTSGLTDTQYF
TRBJ1-5 | . | . | TRBV5-8 | TGTGCCAGCAGCTTGGTACACCTTCTTAGCAATCAGCCCCAGCATTTT | CASSLVHLLSNQPQHF
TRBJ1-1 | . | . | TRBV10-2 | TGCGCCAGCAGGGAGAGGGTTATGAACACTGAAGCTTTCTTT | CASRERVMNTEAFF
TRBJ1-1 | TRBD1 | . | TRBV19 | TGTGCCAGTAGTATTGATCGTGGTGGATTAAGCGGACAGGGCAACACTGAAGCTTTCTTT | CASSIDRGGLSGQGNTEAFF
TRBJ1-4 | . | . | TRBV9 | TGTGCCAGCAGCGTAGAAGGAACAGGGCGAGAAAAACTGTTTTTT | CASSVEGTGREKLFF
TRBJ2-2 | . | . | TRBV29-1 | TGCAGCGTGTCAGCCGGGACGAACACCGGGGAGCTGTTTTTT | CSVSAGTNTGELFF
TRBJ1-4 | TRBD1 | . | TRBV27 | TGTGCCAGCAGTCCGGAACAGACAGGGGTTGGTGAAAAACTGTTTTTT | CASSPEQTGVGEKLFF
TRBJ2-3 | . | . | TRBV15 | TGTGCCACCAGCAGAGATCAGCTACGCAGGTCTTCTTTAGGCACAGATACGCAGTATTTT | CATSRDQLRRSSLGTDTQYF
TRBJ2-2 | . | once | TRBV29-1 | TGCAGCGTCGAACGGGGGCCGGACACCGGGGAGCTGTTTTTT | CSVERGPDTGELFF
TRBJ2-3 | . | . | TRBV9 | TGTGCCAGCAGCGTCGGGGCCTACGAGGGAGATACGCAGTATTTT | CASSVGAYEGDTQYF
TRBJ1-5 | . | . | TRBV28 | TGTGCCAGCTGCTACCTCAGTGGGAGCAATCAGCCCCAGCATTTT | CASCYLSGSNQPQHF
TRBJ1-2 | . | few | TRBV4-1 | TGCGCCAGCAAGGGACTCTATGGCTACACCTTC | CASKGLYGYTF
TRBJ2-7 | . | . | TRBV7-9 | TGTGCCAGCAGCTTAGCGGGTGGGAGCTCCTACGAGCAGTACTTC | CASSLAGGSSYEQYF
TRBJ2-3 | . | . | TRBV5-5 | TGTGCCAGCAGCTTCCGGGTGGATACGCAGTATTTT | CASSFRVDTQYF
TRBJ1-3 | . | . | TRBV6-5 | TGTGCCAGCAGACGGGACCTGGGAAACACCATATATTTT | CASRRDLGNTIYF
TRBJ2-7 | . | . | TRBV16 | TGTGCCAGCAGCCCGGGAACAGGGTCCGAGCAGTACTTC | CASSPGTGSEQYF
TRBJ2-7 | . | . | TRBV7-9 | TGTGCCAGCAGCGTCAGCGCGGCGCCCTACGAGCAGTACTTC | CASSVSAAPYEQYF
TRBJ2-1 | TRBD1 | once | TRBV11-3 | TGTGCCAGCAGCTTACAGGGGGCGGCCTTTGGAGGCTCCTACAATGAGCAGTTCTTC | CASSLQGAAFGGSYNEQFF
TRBJ2-7 | TRBD1 | once | TRBV6-5 | TGTGCCAGCAGACAGGACAGGGTCAACGAGCAGTACTTC | CASRQDRVNEQYF